Below, one T cell receptor (beta chain) is given with its context. Its antigen is as yet unknown. Here immunoSEQ multiplex PCR was the method, and the copy in TCRdb shows in-frame clones only, minus some. In the table there are 75,000 to 95,000 clones, 75% to 90% of which are singletons. The sample comes from a study of siplizumab effects on memory and regulatory T cells. CDR1 and CDR2 (germline): SNHLY, FYNNEI. This CDR3 region has 13 residues. Deletions cut 8 bases from V and 6 bases from J, with 13 bases between. Findings and limits, study-wide: Naive T cells seemed more diverse than memory cells; they also seemed major alloresponse contributors. Confirmation was lacking for the suppressive function of proliferating Tregs derived from siplizumab cultures.

The chain employs TRBV2 and TRBJ2-2; a possible D gene is TRBD1 (7 bases). Sequencing input: CD4+ T cells sorted from blood. The receptor was derived from a human donor in good health. The CDR3 region has the DNA TGTGCCAGCGTCAGGGGGGTTGCCGGGGAGCTGTTTTTT. Translation gives CASVRGVAGELFF.